This T cell receptor (beta chain) was profiled in a study of response to subunit inactivated influenza vaccine. TCRdb re-called the RT-PCR reads through MiXCR, storing one row per CDR3 protein. Among about 520,000 distinct CDR3 sequences listed, under 8.5% were seen once. Findings and caveats of the study: That few new T cells are recruited by each seasonal influenza vaccination was the authors' suggestion.

Note on this clonotype: Its target is unknown.

Between the trimmed V and J ends, which lost 1 base and 8 bases, there was a span of 14 bases. CDR3 length equals 14 residues. Germline CDR1 LGHNA, CDR2 YNFKEQ. The chain carries TRBV4-2 and TRBJ1-2; a possible D gene is TRBD1 (6 bases). The sequenced sample was PBMCs from blood, obtained less than 30 months after vaccination. This TCR was recovered from a man aged 45 to 70 who received an inactivated influenza vaccine. The CDR3 loop is CASSQGRGARGYTF. The CDR3 DNA reads TGTGCCAGCAGCCAAGGCAGGGGCGCGAGAGGCTACACCTTC.